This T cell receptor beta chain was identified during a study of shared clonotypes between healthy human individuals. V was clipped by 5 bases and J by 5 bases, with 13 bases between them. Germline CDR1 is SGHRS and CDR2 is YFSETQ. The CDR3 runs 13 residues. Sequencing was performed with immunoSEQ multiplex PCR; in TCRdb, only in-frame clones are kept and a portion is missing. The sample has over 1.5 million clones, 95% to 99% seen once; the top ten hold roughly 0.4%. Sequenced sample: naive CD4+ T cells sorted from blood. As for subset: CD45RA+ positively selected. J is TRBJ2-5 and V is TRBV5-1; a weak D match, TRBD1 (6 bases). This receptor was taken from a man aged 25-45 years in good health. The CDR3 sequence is CASSDPGDETQYF. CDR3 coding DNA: TGCGCCAGCAGTGATCCAGGGGATGAGACCCAGTACTTC. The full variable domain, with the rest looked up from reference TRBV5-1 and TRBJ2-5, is KAGVTQTPRYLIKTRGQQVTLSCSPISGHRSVSWYQQTPGQGLQFLFEYFSETQRNKGNFPGRFSGRQFSNSRSEMNVSTLELGDSALYLCASSDPGDETQYFGPGTRLLVL.